The 17 T cell receptor beta chains listed next were all sequenced from one sample in a study of OX40 agonist ivuxolimab in advanced cancers. Only in-frame clones appear in the TCRdb table, and some are missing; sequencing was by immunoSEQ multiplex PCR. The sample carries 40,000 or so clones, roughly 90% recorded once. The specimen comprised CD4+ or CD8+ T cells sorted from blood, sampled in a trial of the OX40 agonist ivuxolimab. The source of these receptors is an adult with an advanced solid tumor such as melanoma, head and neck, liver or kidney cancer.

This chain links TRBV7-2 with TRBJ1-5, with 9 nucleotides matching TRBD1. Germline values: CDR1 SGHTA, CDR2 FQGNSA. This CDR3 contains 15 residues. V was clipped by 5 bases and J by 9 bases; unmatched bases: 11. The CDR3 protein is CASSVGQGRGRPQHF. The CDR3 DNA follows: TGTGCCAGCAGCGTCGGACAGGGGCGCGGTAGGCCCCAGCATTTT.

The rearrangement uses TRBV5-8 and TRBJ1-1; TRBD1 might be the D (5 bases). The length of the CDR3 is 12 residues. The germline V gene encodes CDR1 SGHTS and CDR2 YDEGEE. V gave up 8 bases and J gave up 4 bases, with 12 bases separating them. CDR3 nucleotides: TGTGCCAGTCCAGGGTGGGGCACTGAAGCTTTCTTT. The encoded protein is CASPGWGTEAFF. Variable domain in full (rest from reference TRBV5-8 and TRBJ1-1): EAGVTQSPTHLIKTRGQQATLRCSPISGHTSVYWYQQALGLGLQFLLWYDEGEERNRGNFPPRFSGRQFPNYSSELNVNALELEDSALYLCASPGWGTEAFFGQGTRLTVV.

The V call is TRBV7-9, the J call TRBJ2-1; the D call may be TRBD1 or TRBD2 (5 bases each). This CDR3 is built from 15 residues. CDR1 is SEHNR, CDR2 FQNEAQ, per germline (reference sequence). V shed 6 bases and J shed 3 bases, with 15 bases lying between them. The CDR3 protein is CASRQQGAGYNEQFF. CDR3 DNA sequence: TGTGCCAGCAGACAGCAAGGGGCGGGCTACAATGAGCAGTTCTTC.

J is TRBJ2-2 and V is TRBV19; D is possibly TRBD2 (5 bases). Between the trimmed V and J ends, which lost 4 bases and 5 bases, there was a span of 14 bases. This CDR3 comprises 15 residues. Per the germline V gene, CDR1 is LNHDA and CDR2 is SQIVND (reference sequence). In nucleotides, the CDR3 is TGTGCCAGTAGTACCACGGGAATTGGAACCGGGGAGCTGTTTTTT. Translated: CASSTTGIGTGELFF.

The chain uses TRBV6-1 and TRBJ2-5; D is possibly TRBD2 (5 bases). The germline gives CDR1 MNHNS, CDR2 SASEGT. The CDR3 totals 13 residues. With 4 bases removed from V and 5 bases from J, the gap between germline ends came to 11 bases. The CDR3 sequence: CASSGPRRETQYF. The DNA for the CDR3 is TGTGCCAGCAGTGGCCCCCGGAGGGAGACCCAGTACTTC.

The V call is TRBV6-6, the J call TRBJ1-6; no definite D call. Trimming left V 10 bases short and J 10 bases short, with 20 bases between. CDR1 is MNHNY, CDR2 SVGAGI, per germline (reference sequence). The CDR3 loop spans 14 amino acids. The CDR3 loop is CATQVEPLGSPLHF. The CDR3 bases are TGTGCCACCCAAGTTGAGCCGCTCGGGTCACCCCTCCACTTT.

A remark on this clone: The identical CDR3 is also encoded by other nucleotide sequences in the sample. The J gene is TRBJ2-2, the V gene TRBV28; no definite D call. Deletions cut 7 bases from V and 0 bases from J, with 9 bases between. Germline lookup yields CDR1 MDHEN and CDR2 SYDVKM. The CDR3 is 14 residues long. The CDR3: CASTGGANTGELFF. The CDR3 DNA is TGTGCCAGCACGGGCGGAGCGAACACCGGGGAGCTGTTTTTT.

The chain carries TRBV7-9 and TRBJ2-5; D is perhaps TRBD1 (5 bases). The CDR3 length is 16 residues. Germline assignment: CDR1 SEHNR and CDR2 FQNEAQ (reference sequence). Trimming cost V 6 bases and J 3 bases, with 20 bases left between them. The CDR3 protein is CASSPQGIGLEETQYF. For the CDR3, the DNA is TGTGCCAGCAGTCCCCAGGGAATAGGTTTGGAAGAGACCCAGTACTTC.

Note on this clone: The same CDR3 also results from other DNA sequences found in this sample. V gene TRBV6-5 combines with J gene TRBJ2-7, with 8 bases that match TRBD1. Trimming at V came to 5 bases and at J to 5 bases, leaving 5 bases not matched to a gene. The CDR3 loop spans 13 amino acids. Per the germline V gene, CDR1 is MNHEY and CDR2 is SVGAGI. CDR3 protein: CASSEGTGDEQYF. Here the CDR3 DNA reads TGTGCCAGCAGTGAGGGGACAGGCGACGAGCAGTACTTC.

This sequence joins TRBV19 and TRBJ2-1, with D perhaps being TRBD1 or TRBD2 (5 bases each). The germline V and J ends were trimmed by 11 bases and 5 bases, with 22 bases remaining between them. The CDR3 consists of 15 residues. Germline assignment: CDR1 LNHDA and CDR2 SQIVND (reference sequence). CDR3 sequence (DNA): TGTGCCTCTCGGGGCAGGTGGGTTAACGACAATGAGCAGTTCTTC. This encodes CASRGRWVNDNEQFF.

The J gene is TRBJ2-7, the V gene TRBV29-1; TRBD2 matches 7 bases. This CDR3 spans 13 amino acids. Germline V gives CDR1 SQVTM, CDR2 ANQGSEA. The V segment lost 1 base and the J segment 3 bases; nucleotides outside the gene matches: 3. CDR3 sequence: CSVEGAGIYEQYV. The CDR3 nucleotides read TGCAGCGTTGAAGGAGCGGGAATCTACGAGCAGTACGTC.

This clone was observed once. The V gene is TRBV7-9, the J gene TRBJ2-7; possibly TRBD2 for D (6 bases). This CDR3 comprises 12 residues. Germline CDR1 SEHNR, CDR2 FQNEAQ (reference sequence). CDR3 sequence (DNA): TGTGCCAGCAGCCCTGGCGGGACTTCAATGAACGTC. It yields the protein CASSPGGTSMNV.

The rearrangement links TRBV6-5 to TRBJ1-1; no clear D. There are 13 residues in the CDR3. The V gene lost 6 bases and the J gene lost 0 bases, with 8 bases spanning the gap. Germline CDR1 and CDR2: MNHEY and SVGAGI. The DNA of the CDR3 is TGTGCCAGCAGGAAGACGGTGAACACTGAAGCTTTCTTT. It codes for CASRKTVNTEAFF.

The rearrangement uses TRBV4-1 and TRBJ2-3, with 9 bases identical to TRBD2. After removal of 0 bases from V and 0 bases from J, the junction contained 16 bases not matched to a gene. The CDR3 consists of 21 residues. CDR1 is MGHRA and CDR2 is YSYEKL in the germline V gene. The CDR3: CASSQDVALSIAGESTDTQYF. Here the CDR3 DNA reads TGCGCCAGCAGCCAAGATGTCGCCCTTTCCATAGCGGGAGAAAGCACAGATACGCAGTATTTT.

The chain carries TRBV19 and TRBJ1-1, with D uncertain. Germline CDR1 LNHDA, CDR2 SQIVND (reference sequence). This CDR3 contains 16 residues. V was shortened by 2 bases and J by 3 bases, with 16 bases between the two germline ends. DNA of the CDR3: TGTGCCAGTAGTATAAGAGGTCGCCGGGGAGACACTGAAGCTTTCTTT. Its protein product is CASSIRGRRGDTEAFF.

The V and J genes are TRBV6-4 and TRBJ2-3; the D gene is possibly TRBD1 (5 bases). Germline assignment: CDR1 MRHNA and CDR2 SNTAGT. The CDR3 contains 18 residues. V shed 7 bases and J shed 2 bases, with 25 bases lying between them. The CDR3 protein is CASTALVPKGIFTDTQYF. Here the CDR3 DNA reads TGTGCCAGCACCGCGCTGGTTCCGAAGGGGATATTCACAGATACGCAGTATTTT.

This clone has a single count. This rearrangement joins TRBV4-3 to TRBJ2-1; possibly TRBD1 or TRBD2 for D (5 bases each). Germline CDR1 LGHNA, CDR2 YSLEER. V lost 0 bases, J lost 3 bases, and 12 bases lay in between. This CDR3 is 16 amino acids long. The CDR3 DNA sequence: TGCGCCAGCAGCCAAGATGGGACGGGGTACTACAATGAGCAGTTCTTC. It yields the protein CASSQDGTGYYNEQFF.